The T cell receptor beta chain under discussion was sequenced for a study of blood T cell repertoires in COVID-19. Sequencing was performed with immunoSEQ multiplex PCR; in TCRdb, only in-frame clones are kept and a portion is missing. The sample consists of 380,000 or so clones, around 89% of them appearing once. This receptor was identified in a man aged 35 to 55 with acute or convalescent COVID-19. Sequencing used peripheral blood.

CDR3 residues: CACSFLGGDEQFF. The CDR3 DNA reads as TGTGCCTGCTCTTTCTTAGGGGGTGATGAGCAGTTCTTC. V gene TRBV30 combines with J gene TRBJ2-1, with D perhaps matching TRBD1 (6 bases). Trimming stripped 6 bases from V and 8 bases from J, with 17 bases between. Germline V CDR1 and CDR2: GTSNPN, SVGIG (reference sequence). The CDR3 sequence is 13 residues long.